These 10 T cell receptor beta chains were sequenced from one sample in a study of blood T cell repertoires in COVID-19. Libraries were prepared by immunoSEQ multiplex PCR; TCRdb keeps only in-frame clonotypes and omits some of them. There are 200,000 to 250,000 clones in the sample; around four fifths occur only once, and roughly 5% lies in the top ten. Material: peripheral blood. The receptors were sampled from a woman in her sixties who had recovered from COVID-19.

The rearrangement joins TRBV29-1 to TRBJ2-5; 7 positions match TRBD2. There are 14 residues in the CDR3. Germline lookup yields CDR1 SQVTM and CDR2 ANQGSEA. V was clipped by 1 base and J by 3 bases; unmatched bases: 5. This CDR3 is CSVEGQRGKETQYF. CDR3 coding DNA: TGCAGCGTTGAAGGCCAGCGGGGTAAAGAGACCCAGTACTTC.

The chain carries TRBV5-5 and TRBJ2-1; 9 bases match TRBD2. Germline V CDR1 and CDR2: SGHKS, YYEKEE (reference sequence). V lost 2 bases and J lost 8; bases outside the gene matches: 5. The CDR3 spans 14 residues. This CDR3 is CASSFAGGPDEQFF. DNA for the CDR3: TGTGCCAGCAGCTTCGCGGGGGGGCCTGATGAGCAGTTCTTC.

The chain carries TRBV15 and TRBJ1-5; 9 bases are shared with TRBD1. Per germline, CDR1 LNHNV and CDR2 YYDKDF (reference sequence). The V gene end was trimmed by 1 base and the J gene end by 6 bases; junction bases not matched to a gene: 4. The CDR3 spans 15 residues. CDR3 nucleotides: TGTGCCACCAGCAGAGGAGAGGACAGGGGTCAGCCCCAGCATTTT. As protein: CATSRGEDRGQPQHF.

The CDR3 loop is CIGGRDYGYTF. As DNA, the CDR3 is TGCATCGGTGGCAGGGACTATGGCTACACCTTC. The V gene is TRBV20-1, the J gene TRBJ1-2; D perhaps matches TRBD1 (5 bases). CDR3 length: 11 amino acids. Germline lookup yields CDR1 DFQATT and CDR2 SNEGSKA (reference sequence).

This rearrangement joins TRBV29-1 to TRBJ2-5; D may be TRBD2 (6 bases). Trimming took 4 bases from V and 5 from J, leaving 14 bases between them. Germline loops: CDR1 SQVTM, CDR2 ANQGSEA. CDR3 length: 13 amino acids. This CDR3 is CSVAGGVGETQYF. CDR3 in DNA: TGCAGCGTTGCTGGAGGGGTGGGGGAGACCCAGTACTTC.

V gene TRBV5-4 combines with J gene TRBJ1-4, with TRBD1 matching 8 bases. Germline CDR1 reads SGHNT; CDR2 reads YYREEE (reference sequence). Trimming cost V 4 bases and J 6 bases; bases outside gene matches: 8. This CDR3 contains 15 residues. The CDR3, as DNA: TGTGCCAGCAGCGCCCCGACAGGGGAGGATGAAAAACTGTTTTTT. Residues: CASSAPTGEDEKLFF.

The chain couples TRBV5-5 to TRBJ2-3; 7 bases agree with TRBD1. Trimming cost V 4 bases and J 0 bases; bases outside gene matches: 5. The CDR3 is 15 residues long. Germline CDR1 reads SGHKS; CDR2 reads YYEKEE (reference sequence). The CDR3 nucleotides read TGTGCCAGCAGCGTATTACAGGGGAGCACAGATACGCAGTATTTT. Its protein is CASSVLQGSTDTQYF.

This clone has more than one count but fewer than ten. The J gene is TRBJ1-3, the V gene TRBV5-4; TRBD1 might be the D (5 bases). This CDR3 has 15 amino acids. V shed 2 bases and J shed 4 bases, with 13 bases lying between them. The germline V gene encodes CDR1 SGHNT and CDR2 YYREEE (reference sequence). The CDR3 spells CASSLRGAGGNTIYF. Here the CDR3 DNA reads TGTGCCAGCAGCTTAAGGGGCGCGGGAGGAAACACCATATATTTT.

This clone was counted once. The CDR3 DNA follows: TGTGCCAGTAGTATTTTCAAGGAGGGCTACACCTTC. This translates into CASSIFKEGYTF. The chain carries TRBV19 and TRBJ1-2; D not certain. The CDR3 contains 12 residues. Looked up from germline, CDR1 is LNHDA and CDR2 is SQIVND (reference sequence). V lost 3 bases and J lost 8, with 10 bases in between.

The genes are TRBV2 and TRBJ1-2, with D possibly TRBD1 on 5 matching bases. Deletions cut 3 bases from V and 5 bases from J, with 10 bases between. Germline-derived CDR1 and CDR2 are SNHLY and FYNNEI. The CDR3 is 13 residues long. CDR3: CASSDGTAYGYTF. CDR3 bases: TGTGCCAGCAGTGACGGGACTGCATATGGCTACACCTTC. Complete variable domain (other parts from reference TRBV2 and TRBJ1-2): EPEVTQTPSHQVTQMGQEVILRCVPISNHLYFYWYRQILGQKVEFLVSFYNNEISEKSEIFDDQFSVERPDGSNFTLKIRSTKLEDSAMYFCASSDGTAYGYTFGSGTRLTVV.